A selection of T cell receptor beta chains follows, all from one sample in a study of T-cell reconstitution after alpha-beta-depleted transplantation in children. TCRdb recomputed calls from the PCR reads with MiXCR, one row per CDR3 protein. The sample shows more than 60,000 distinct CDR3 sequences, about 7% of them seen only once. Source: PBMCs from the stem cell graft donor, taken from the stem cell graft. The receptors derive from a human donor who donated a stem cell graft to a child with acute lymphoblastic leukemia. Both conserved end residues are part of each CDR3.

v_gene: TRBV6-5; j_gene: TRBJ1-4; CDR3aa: CASSRDRVNEKLFF
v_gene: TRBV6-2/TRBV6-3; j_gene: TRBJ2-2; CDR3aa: CASFGPETNTGELFF
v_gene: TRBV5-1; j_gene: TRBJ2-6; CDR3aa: CASSLDPSGANVLTF
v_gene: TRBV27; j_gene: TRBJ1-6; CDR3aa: CASSLPGVAPLHF
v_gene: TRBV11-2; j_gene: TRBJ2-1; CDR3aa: CASSASGIGTSSYNEQFF
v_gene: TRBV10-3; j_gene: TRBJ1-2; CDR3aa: CAVGEDYGYTF
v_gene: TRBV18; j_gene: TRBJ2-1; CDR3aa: CASSPRDTKGTPGNEQFF
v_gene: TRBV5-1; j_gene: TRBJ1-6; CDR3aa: CASSAGQGGNNSPLHF
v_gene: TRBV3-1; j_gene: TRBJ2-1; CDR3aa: CASSQVSRYNEQFF
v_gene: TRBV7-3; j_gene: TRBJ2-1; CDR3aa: CASSPRATYNEQFF
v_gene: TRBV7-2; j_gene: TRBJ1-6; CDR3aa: CASSLGQHNSPLHF
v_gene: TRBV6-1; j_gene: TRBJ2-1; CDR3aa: CASPRLAWRHNEQFF
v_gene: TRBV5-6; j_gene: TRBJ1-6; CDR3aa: CASSFPPDHGRSPLHF
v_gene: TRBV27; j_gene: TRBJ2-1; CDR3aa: CASKLDRGPYNEQFF
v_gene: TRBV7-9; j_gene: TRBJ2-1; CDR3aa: CASSGDSNEQFF
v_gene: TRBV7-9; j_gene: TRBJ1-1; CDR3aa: CASSSPDRTNTEAFF
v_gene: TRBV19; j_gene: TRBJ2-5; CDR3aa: CASSTGLAGGTQYF
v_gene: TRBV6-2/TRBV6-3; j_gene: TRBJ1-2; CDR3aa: CASTRGQGNYGYTF
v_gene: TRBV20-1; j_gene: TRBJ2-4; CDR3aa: CSARDGTSGLAKNIQYF
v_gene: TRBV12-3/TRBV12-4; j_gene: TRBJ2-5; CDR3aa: CASSLRQGVHQETQYF
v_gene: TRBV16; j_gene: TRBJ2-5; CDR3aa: CASSQSSSQETQYF
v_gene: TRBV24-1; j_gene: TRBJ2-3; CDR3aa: CATSDAGQGWGPDTDTQYF
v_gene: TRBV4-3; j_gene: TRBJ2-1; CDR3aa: CASSQDQAGGLLSNEQFF